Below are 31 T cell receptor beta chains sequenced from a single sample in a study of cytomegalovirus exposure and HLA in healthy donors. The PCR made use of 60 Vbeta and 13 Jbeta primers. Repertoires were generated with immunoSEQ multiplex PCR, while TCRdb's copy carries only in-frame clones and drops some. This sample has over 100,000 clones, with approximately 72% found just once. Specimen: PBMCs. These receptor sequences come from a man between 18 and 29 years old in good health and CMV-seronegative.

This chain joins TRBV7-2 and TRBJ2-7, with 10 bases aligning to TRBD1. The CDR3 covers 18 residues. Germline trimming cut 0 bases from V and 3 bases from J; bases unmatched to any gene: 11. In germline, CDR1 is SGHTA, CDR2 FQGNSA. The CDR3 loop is CASSLAHPPGTGDYEQYF. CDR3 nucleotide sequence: TGTGCCAGCAGCTTAGCGCATCCCCCCGGGACAGGGGACTACGAGCAGTACTTC.

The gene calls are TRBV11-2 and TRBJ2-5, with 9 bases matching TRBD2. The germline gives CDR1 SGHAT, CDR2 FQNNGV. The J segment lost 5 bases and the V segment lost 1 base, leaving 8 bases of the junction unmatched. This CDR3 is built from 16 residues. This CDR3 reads CASSLVGGGAGETQYF. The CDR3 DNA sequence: TGTGCCAGCAGCTTAGTTGGCGGGGGGGCCGGTGAGACCCAGTACTTC. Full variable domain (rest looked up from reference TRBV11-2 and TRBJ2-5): EAGVAQSPRYKIIEKRQSVAFWCNPISGHATLYWYQQILGQGPKLLIQFQNNGVVDDSQLPKDRFSAERLKGVDSTLKIQPAKLEDSAVYLCASSLVGGGAGETQYFGPGTRLLVL.

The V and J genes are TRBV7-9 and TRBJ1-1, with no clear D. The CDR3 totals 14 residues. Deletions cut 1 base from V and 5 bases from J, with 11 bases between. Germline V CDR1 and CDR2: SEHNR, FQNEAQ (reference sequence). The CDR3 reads CASSLVVFGTEAFF. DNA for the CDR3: TGTGCCAGCAGCTTAGTGGTTTTCGGGACTGAAGCTTTCTTT.

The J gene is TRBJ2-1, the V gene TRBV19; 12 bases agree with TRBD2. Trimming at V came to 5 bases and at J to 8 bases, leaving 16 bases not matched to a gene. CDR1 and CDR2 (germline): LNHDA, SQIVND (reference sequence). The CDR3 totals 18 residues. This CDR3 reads CASSLEPLAGGSSDEQFF. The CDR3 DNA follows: TGTGCCAGTAGTTTGGAACCTCTAGCGGGAGGGTCGTCGGATGAGCAGTTCTTC.

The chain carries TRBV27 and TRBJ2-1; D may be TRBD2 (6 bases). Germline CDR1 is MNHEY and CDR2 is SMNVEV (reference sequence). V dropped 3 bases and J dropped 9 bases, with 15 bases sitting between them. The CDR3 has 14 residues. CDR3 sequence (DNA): TGTGCCAGCAGTTTTGGAGGGCCCGGCGGTGAGCAGTTCTTC. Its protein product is CASSFGGPGGEQFF.

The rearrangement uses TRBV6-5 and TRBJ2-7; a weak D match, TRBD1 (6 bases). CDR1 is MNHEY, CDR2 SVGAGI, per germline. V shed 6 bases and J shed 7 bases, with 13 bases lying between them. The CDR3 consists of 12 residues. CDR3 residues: CASSNRVREQYF. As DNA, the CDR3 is TGTGCCAGCAGCAACAGGGTGAGAGAGCAGTACTTC.

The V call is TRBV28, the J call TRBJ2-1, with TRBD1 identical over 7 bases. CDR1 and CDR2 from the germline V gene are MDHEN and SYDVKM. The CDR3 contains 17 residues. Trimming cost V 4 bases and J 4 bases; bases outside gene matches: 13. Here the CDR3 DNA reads TGTGCCAGCAGTTGGGTCGGAAGGGGGCGTCGGTACAATGAGCAGTTCTTC. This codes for CASSWVGRGRRYNEQFF.

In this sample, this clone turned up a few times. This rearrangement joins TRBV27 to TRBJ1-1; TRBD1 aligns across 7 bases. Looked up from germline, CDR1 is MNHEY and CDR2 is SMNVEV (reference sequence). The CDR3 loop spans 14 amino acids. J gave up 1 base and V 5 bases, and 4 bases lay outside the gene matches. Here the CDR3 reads CASSHQGGNTEAFF. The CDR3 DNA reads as TGTGCCAGCAGTCACCAGGGGGGGAACACTGAAGCTTTCTTT.

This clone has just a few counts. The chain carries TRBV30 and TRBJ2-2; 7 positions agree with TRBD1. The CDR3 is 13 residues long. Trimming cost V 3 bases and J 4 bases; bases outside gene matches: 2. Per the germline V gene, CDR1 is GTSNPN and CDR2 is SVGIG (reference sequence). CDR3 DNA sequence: TGTGCCTGGAGGGGACAGAGCACCGGGGAGCTGTTTTTT. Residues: CAWRGQSTGELFF. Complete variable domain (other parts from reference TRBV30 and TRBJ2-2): SQTIHQWPATLVQPVGSPLSLECTVEGTSNPNLYWYRQAAGRGLQLLFYSVGIGQISSEVPQNLSASRPQDRQFILSSKKLLLSDSGFYLCAWRGQSTGELFFGEGSRLTVL.

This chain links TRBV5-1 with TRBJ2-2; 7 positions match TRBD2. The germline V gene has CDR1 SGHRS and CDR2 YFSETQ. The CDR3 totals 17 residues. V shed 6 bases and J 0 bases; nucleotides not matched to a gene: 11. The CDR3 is CASTPGYGGTNTGELFF. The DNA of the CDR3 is TGCGCCAGCACCCCGGGTTACGGGGGGACGAACACCGGGGAGCTGTTTTTT.

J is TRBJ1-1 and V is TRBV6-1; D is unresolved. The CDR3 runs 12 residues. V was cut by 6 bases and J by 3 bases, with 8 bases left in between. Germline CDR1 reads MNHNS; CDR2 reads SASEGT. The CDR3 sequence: CASSRVDTEAFF. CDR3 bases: TGTGCCAGCAGCCGGGTCGACACTGAAGCTTTCTTT.

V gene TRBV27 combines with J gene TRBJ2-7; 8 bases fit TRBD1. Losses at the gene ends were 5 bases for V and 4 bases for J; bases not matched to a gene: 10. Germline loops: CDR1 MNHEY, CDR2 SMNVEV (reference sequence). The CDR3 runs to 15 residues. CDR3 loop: CASSTPQGASYEQYF. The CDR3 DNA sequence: TGTGCCAGCAGTACTCCCCAGGGGGCCTCGTACGAGCAGTACTTC.

The chain's CDR3 is CASSGGSGTPAYF. DNA of the CDR3: TGTGCCAGCAGCGGGGGCTCCGGGACCCCGGCGTACTTC. This chain links TRBV11-3 with TRBJ2-7; maybe TRBD1 (6 bases). The V gene's germline CDR1 is SGHNT and CDR2 YENEEA. The CDR3 length is 13 residues. The ends were cut back, 5 bases at V and 12 bases at J, with 20 bases in the middle.

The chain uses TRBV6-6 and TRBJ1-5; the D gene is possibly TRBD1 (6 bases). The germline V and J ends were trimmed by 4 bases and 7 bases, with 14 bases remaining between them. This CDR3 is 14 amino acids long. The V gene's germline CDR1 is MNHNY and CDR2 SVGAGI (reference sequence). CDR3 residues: CASSSFGGQQPQHF. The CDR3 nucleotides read TGTGCCAGCAGTTCGTTTGGGGGCCAACAGCCCCAGCATTTT.

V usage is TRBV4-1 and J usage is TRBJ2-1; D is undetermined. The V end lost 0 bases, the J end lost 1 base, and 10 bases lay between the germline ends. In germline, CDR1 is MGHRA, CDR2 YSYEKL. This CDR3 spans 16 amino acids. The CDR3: CASSQDATVSYNEQFF. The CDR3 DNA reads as TGCGCCAGCAGCCAAGATGCAACAGTTTCCTACAATGAGCAGTTCTTC.

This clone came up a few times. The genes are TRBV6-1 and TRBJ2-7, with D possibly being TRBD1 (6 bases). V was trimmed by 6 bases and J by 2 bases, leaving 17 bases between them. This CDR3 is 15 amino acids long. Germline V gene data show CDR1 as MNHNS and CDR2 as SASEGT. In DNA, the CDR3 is TGTGCCAGCAGGAGATCTCAGGGACACCCCTACGAGCAGTACTTC. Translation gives CASRRSQGHPYEQYF.

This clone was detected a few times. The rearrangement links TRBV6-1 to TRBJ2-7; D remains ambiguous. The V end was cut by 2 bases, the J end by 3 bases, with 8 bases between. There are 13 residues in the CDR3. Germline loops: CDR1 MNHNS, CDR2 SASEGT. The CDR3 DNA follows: TGTGCCAGCAGTGAAAACCCGGTCTACGAGCAGTACTTC. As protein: CASSENPVYEQYF.

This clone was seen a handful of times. The CDR3 region has the DNA TGTGCCACCAGCAGCGACAGAAATAGCAATCAGCCCCAGCATTTT. Translation gives CATSSDRNSNQPQHF. V usage is TRBV15 and J usage is TRBJ1-5, with D maybe TRBD1 (5 bases). CDR3 length equals 15 residues. Between the trimmed V and J ends, which lost 3 bases and 0 bases, there was a span of 9 bases. CDR1 and CDR2 (germline): LNHNV, YYDKDF (reference sequence). The full variable domain, in which reference TRBV15 and TRBJ1-5 provide the parts outside the CDR3, is DAMVIQNPRYQVTQFGKPVTLSCSQTLNHNVMYWYQQKSSQAPKLLFHYYDKDFNNEADTPDNFQSRRPNTSFCFLDIRSPGLGDTAMYLCATSSDRNSNQPQHFGDGTRLSIL.

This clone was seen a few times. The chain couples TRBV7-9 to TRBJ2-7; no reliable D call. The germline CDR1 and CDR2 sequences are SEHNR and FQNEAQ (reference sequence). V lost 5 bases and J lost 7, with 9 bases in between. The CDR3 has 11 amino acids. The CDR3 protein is CASSPNREQYF. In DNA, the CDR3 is TGTGCCAGCAGCCCCAATCGGGAGCAGTACTTC.

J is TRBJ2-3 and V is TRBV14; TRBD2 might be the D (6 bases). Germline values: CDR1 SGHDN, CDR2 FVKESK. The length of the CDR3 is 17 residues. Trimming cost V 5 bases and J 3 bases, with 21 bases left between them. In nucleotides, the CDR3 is TGTGCCAGCAGCGTTACGGGACTCCTCCCTGGAACAGATACGCAGTATTTT. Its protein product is CASSVTGLLPGTDTQYF.

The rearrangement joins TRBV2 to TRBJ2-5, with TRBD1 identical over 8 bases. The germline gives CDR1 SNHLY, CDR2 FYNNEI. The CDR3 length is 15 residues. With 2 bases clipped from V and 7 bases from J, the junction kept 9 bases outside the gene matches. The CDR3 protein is CASSESAGGAGTQYF. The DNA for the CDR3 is TGTGCCAGCAGTGAATCGGCAGGGGGCGCAGGGACCCAGTACTTC.

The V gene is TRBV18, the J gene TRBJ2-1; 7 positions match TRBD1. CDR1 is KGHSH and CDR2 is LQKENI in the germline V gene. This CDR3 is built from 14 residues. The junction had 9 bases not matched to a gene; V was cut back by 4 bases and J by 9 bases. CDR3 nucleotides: TGTGCCAGCTCACGAGCCCGACAGGGAAGTGAGCAGTTCTTC. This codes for CASSRARQGSEQFF.

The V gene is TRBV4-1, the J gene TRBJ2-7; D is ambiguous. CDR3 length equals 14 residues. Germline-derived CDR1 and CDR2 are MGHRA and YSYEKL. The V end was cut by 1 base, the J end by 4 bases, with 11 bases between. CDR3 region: CASSQGDTKYEQYF. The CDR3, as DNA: TGCGCCAGCAGCCAAGGTGACACCAAGTACGAGCAGTACTTC.

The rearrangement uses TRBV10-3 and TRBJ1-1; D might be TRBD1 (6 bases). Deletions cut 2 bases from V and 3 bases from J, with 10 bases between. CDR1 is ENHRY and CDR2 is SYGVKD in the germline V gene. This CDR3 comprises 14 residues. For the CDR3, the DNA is TGTGCCATCAGTGAGGGCAGGGGCGACACTGAAGCTTTCTTT. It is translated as CAISEGRGDTEAFF.

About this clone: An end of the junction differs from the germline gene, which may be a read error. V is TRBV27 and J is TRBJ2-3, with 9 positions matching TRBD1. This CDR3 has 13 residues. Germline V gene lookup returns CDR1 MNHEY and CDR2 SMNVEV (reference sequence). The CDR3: CANSQTGGDTQYF. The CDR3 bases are TGTGCCAACAGTCAAACAGGGGGCGATACGCAGTATTTT.

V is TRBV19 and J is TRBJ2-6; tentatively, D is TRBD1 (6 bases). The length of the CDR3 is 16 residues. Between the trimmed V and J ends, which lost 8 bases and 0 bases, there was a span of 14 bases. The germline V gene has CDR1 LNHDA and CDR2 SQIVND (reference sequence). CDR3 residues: CASGDISNSGANVLTF. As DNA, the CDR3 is TGTGCCAGTGGGGACATATCGAACTCTGGGGCCAACGTCCTGACTTTC.

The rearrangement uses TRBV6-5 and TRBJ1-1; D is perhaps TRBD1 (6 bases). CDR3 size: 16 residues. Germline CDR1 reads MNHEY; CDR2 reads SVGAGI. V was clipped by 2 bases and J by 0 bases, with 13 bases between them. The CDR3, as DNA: TGTGCCAGCAGTTACGGGGGGGCAGGGGTGAACACTGAAGCTTTCTTT. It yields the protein CASSYGGAGVNTEAFF.

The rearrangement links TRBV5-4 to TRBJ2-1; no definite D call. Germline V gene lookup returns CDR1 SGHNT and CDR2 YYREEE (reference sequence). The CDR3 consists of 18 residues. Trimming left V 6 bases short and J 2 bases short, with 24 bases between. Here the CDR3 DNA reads TGTGCCAGCACCCCGCCAACTCGTTTCCAGGTCCCCTACAATGAGCAGTTCTTC. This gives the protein CASTPPTRFQVPYNEQFF.

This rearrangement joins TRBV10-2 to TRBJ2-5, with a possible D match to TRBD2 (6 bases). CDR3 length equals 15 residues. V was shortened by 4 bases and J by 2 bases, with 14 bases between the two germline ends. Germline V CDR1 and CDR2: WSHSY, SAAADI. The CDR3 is CASSGRDSFQETQYF. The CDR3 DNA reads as TGCGCCAGCAGTGGCCGGGACTCATTTCAAGAGACCCAGTACTTC.

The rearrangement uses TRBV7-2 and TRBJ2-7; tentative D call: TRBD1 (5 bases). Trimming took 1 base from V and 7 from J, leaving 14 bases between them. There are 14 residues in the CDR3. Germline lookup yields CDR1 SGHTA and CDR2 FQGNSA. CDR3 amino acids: CASSLDGALREQYF. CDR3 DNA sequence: TGTGCCAGCAGCTTAGATGGGGCACTGAGGGAGCAGTACTTC.

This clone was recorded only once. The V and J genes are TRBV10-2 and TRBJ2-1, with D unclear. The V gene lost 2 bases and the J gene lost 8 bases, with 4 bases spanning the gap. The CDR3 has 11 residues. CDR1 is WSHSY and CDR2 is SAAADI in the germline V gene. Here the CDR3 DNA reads TGCGCCAGCAGTGAGATATATGAGCAGTTCTTC. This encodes CASSEIYEQFF.